This T cell receptor (beta chain) was sequenced for a study of OX40 agonist ivuxolimab in advanced cancers. Study conclusions and caveats: The mean number of expanded clones was higher in CD8+ T cells than in CD4+. Among the nonresponders, some also had low normalized T-cell clonal expansion.

Of note for this clone: What it recognizes is unknown.

Profiling relied on immunoSEQ multiplex PCR, and the TCRdb table lists in-frame clones only, not all of them. The sample consists of tens of thousands of clones, roughly 83% of them appearing once. The CDR3 is 15 residues long. Deletions cut 4 bases from V and 6 bases from J, with 16 bases between. Germline CDR1 is SGHDT and CDR2 is YYEEEE. Sequenced here: CD4+ or CD8+ T cells sorted from blood, sampled in a trial of the OX40 agonist ivuxolimab. This clonotype was sampled from an adult with an advanced solid tumor such as melanoma, head and neck, liver or kidney cancer. The V call is TRBV5-6, the J call TRBJ1-4, with D possibly TRBD1 on 5 matching bases. CDR3 amino acids: CASSLQVGRDEKLFF. The CDR3 DNA is TGTGCCAGCAGCCTGCAAGTGGGGCGGGATGAAAAACTGTTTTTT.